The 5 T cell receptor beta chains below were found in one sample sequenced in a study of vaccination effects on CD4 cells after COVID-19. Here immunoSEQ multiplex PCR was the method, and the copy in TCRdb shows in-frame clones only, minus some. The sample includes about 73,000 clones, about 79% of them seen just once. These TCRs are of unknown antigen specificity. Before sequencing, viral peptide pools were used by the ViraFEST assay to expand antigen-specific CD4+ T cells. Culturing for 9 to 10 days preceded CD4+ T cell isolation. Nobody among the vaccine recipients had prior SARS-CoV-2 infection (nucleocapsid antibodies were negative). Material: CD4+ T cells from PBMCs cultured with SARS-CoV-2 spike peptides, obtained before COVID-19 vaccination. These receptors were collected from a human donor who received a COVID-19 vaccine.

This chain connects TRBV27 to TRBJ1-1; possibly TRBD1 for D (6 bases). V was clipped by 4 bases and J by 7 bases, with 16 bases between them. CDR1 MNHEY and CDR2 SMNVEV come from the germline V gene (reference sequence). The CDR3 is made up of 14 amino acids. CDR3 region: CASSYRENSLEAFF. CDR3 DNA: TGTGCCAGCAGTTACAGGGAGAACTCCCTTGAAGCTTTCTTT.

V gene TRBV27 combines with J gene TRBJ1-6, with D perhaps matching TRBD1 (5 bases). The CDR3 has 14 residues. Germline V CDR1 and CDR2: MNHEY, SMNVEV (reference sequence). V was pared by 3 bases and J by 6 bases, with 9 bases between. The CDR3 DNA reads as TGTGCCAGCAGTTTGGGACGGCTTAATTCACCCCTCCACTTT. As protein: CASSLGRLNSPLHF.

Only one count was recorded for this clone. The chain joins TRBV6-5 to TRBJ1-3, with D unclear. CDR3 length equals 13 residues. V gave up 8 bases and J gave up 2 bases, with 10 bases separating them. Germline lookup yields CDR1 MNHEY and CDR2 SVGAGI. The CDR3, as DNA: TGTGCCAGCTATAAAGGCACTGGAAACACCATATATTTT. The encoded protein is CASYKGTGNTIYF.

The chain recombines TRBV7-2 with TRBJ1-1, with 7 bases identical to TRBD1. CDR1 is SGHTA, CDR2 FQGNSA, per germline. The J segment lost 5 bases and the V segment lost 4 bases, leaving 4 bases of the junction unmatched. The CDR3 totals 13 residues. Written as DNA, the CDR3 is TGTGCCAGCAGCTCCGACAGGGTGACTGAAGCTTTCTTT. Translated: CASSSDRVTEAFF.

This chain connects TRBV19 to TRBJ1-1; D ambiguous. CDR3 length: 13 amino acids. Germline V gene data show CDR1 as LNHDA and CDR2 as SQIVND (reference sequence). V shed 2 bases and J shed 5 bases, with 9 bases lying between them. The chain's CDR3 is CASSISDRTEAFF. The CDR3 region has the DNA TGTGCCAGTAGTATATCGGACCGGACTGAAGCTTTCTTT.